Each of the 10 T cell receptor beta chains below was sequenced from the same sample in a study of regulatory T cells in long-lasting Graves disease. Time point meaning: newly diagnosed GD, antithyroid drugs for less than 3 months. Extracted PBMC RNA gave rise to the TCR library. Arm-PCR of CDR3 regions and iRepertoire HTBI primers were used to build TCR beta libraries. TCRdb passed the multiplex PCR reads through MiXCR, listing each CDR3 protein once. Among roughly 400,000 distinct CDR3 sequences listed, around 16% were seen once. These data also featured in a second study, about T cells in Graves' hyperthyroidism and ophthalmopathy.

Sequencing was performed on peripheral blood mononuclear cells (PBMCs), taken at new diagnosis, from a patient treated with antithyroid drugs. The source is a woman aged 40 to 50 with Graves disease.

Remarks on this clonotype: This sequence is one base from a far larger clone and is likely a read error. J is TRBJ2-4 and V is TRBV12-5, with 11 bases matching TRBD2. Matching the DNA end better, TRBJ2-1 makes the J call doubtful. CDR1 and CDR2 (germline): LGHNT, FRNRAP. The CDR3 is made up of 15 amino acids. For the CDR3, the DNA is TGTGCTAGTGTCCCCGGGACTAGCGGTTACAATGAGCAGTTCTTC. This codes for CASVPGTSGYNEQFF.

The V gene is TRBV7-9, the J gene TRBJ2-5; D possibly corresponds to TRBD2 (6 bases). V lost 1 base and J 3 bases, leaving 12 bases between the germline ends. This CDR3 contains 15 residues. Germline lookup yields CDR1 SEHNR and CDR2 FQNEAQ (reference sequence). The CDR3 nucleotides are TGTGCCAGCAGCTTAGGCCTCGGGGGTGAAGAGACCCAGTACTTC. Translated: CASSLGLGGEETQYF.

This clonotype was observed many times. The chain combines TRBV27 with TRBJ1-1, with a possible D match to TRBD1 (6 bases). Germline CDR1 MNHEY, CDR2 SMNVEV (reference sequence). The V and J ends lost 5 bases and 4 bases respectively, with 17 bases between them. The CDR3 runs 15 residues. As DNA, the CDR3 is TGTGCCAGCAGTGTAAGGGGGGGGGTGAGCACTGAAGCTTTCTTT. It codes for CASSVRGGVSTEAFF.

This clonotype appeared many times. The chain recombines TRBV7-3 with TRBJ2-3; 13 nucleotides line up with TRBD2. V lost 4 bases, J lost 3 bases, and 4 bases stayed unmatched. The CDR3 extends over 16 amino acids. CDR1 SGHTA and CDR2 FQGTGA come from the germline V gene. CDR3: CASSSGLAGATDTQYF. In DNA form, the CDR3 reads TGTGCCAGCAGCTCAGGACTAGCGGGAGCTACAGATACGCAGTATTTT. Full variable domain (rest looked up from reference TRBV7-3 and TRBJ2-3): GAGVSQTPSNKVTEKGKYVELRCDPISGHTALYWYRQSLGQGPEFLIYFQGTGAADDSGLPNDRFFAVRPEGSVSTLKIQRTERGDSAVYLCASSSGLAGATDTQYFGPGTRLTVL.

V and J are TRBV6-1 and TRBJ2-2; 7 bases are a match to TRBD2. The CDR3 runs 13 residues. Germline CDR1 is MNHNS and CDR2 is SASEGT. The ends lost 3 bases at V and 7 bases at J; junction bases unmatched: 2. The CDR3 protein is CASSEREIGELFF. The CDR3 DNA reads TGTGCCAGCAGTGAGCGGGAGATCGGGGAGCTGTTTTTT.

This clonotype came up many times. V and J are TRBV24-1 and TRBJ2-6; maybe TRBD1 (6 bases). Germline-derived CDR1 and CDR2 are KGHDR and SFDVKD. The CDR3 contains 15 residues. The ends were cut back, 9 bases at V and 1 base at J, with 12 bases in the middle. CDR3 amino acids: CATGGTRSGANVLTF. The DNA of the CDR3 is TGTGCCACCGGTGGGACAAGGTCTGGGGCCAACGTCCTGACTTTC.

V is TRBV12-3 or TRBV12-4 and J is TRBJ1-1; no clear D gene. The CDR3 is made up of 16 amino acids. V lost 1 base and J 0 bases, leaving 12 bases between the germline ends. CDR3 protein: CASSLVALGMNTEAFF. The DNA for the CDR3 is TGTGCCAGCAGTTTAGTCGCATTAGGCATGAACACTGAAGCTTTCTTT.

This clonotype has at least ten counts. The V gene is TRBV6-1, the J gene TRBJ1-1; D is ambiguous. This CDR3 contains 13 residues. Trimming removed 3 bases from V and 0 bases from J, with 5 bases in between. Germline CDR1 MNHNS, CDR2 SASEGT. The CDR3 is CASSETVNTEAFF. In DNA form, the CDR3 reads TGTGCCAGCAGTGAGACGGTGAACACTGAAGCTTTCTTT.

This clonotype came up many times. The chain recombines TRBV19 with TRBJ2-6; no firm D call. CDR1 and CDR2 (germline): LNHDA, SQIVND (reference sequence). This CDR3 spans 15 amino acids. V was pared by 5 bases and J by 0 bases, with 8 bases between. CDR3 nucleotide sequence: TGTGCCAGTAGTGTCTGGACCTCTGGGGCCAACGTCCTGACTTTC. Translation gives CASSVWTSGANVLTF.

The table lists this clonotype with many counts. The chain combines TRBV11-2 with TRBJ2-5; maybe TRBD1 (6 bases). From germline, CDR1 is SGHAT and CDR2 FQNNGV. Trimming took 5 bases from V and 5 from J, leaving 18 bases between them. The CDR3 is made up of 15 amino acids. The CDR3 spells CASSRQGNLRETQYF. The CDR3 DNA follows: TGTGCCAGCAGCCGGCAGGGGAACCTCAGGGAGACCCAGTACTTC.